The T cell receptor beta chain under discussion was sequenced for a study of T cells in Graves' hyperthyroidism and ophthalmopathy (dated by TCRdb to the late 2010s). Describing the broader study: Peripheral blood samples were taken at initial diagnosis, before any treatment was given. TCR V-J signatures able to tell the groups apart were searched for in a discovery cohort of about a hundred patients, of whom about 40 had Graves' ophthalmopathy and about 60 had stable Graves' hyperthyroidism. An independent validation cohort of 18 to 20 hyperthyroidism patients and about 16 patients who later progressed to ophthalmopathy tested prospective prediction of ophthalmopathy. After blood sampling, hyperthyroidism patients were treated with methimazole at a starting dose of 30 mg daily, and ophthalmopathy patients were treated with high-dose intravenous methylprednisolone. In addition, the study compared T-cell repertoires in thyroid tissue and in blood from roughly six Graves' hyperthyroidism patients. For training and testing, the 100 or so patients in the discovery cohort were randomly divided in a 7:3 ratio. The paper reports TCR Vbeta CDR3 sequencing of some 140 peripheral blood samples: approximately 41 ophthalmopathy, some 80 hyperthyroidism and 17 progressor patients.

The table lists this clonotype with a few counts. Its cognate antigen has yet to be identified. Within one base of it there is no much larger clone, and no base qualities were kept. The TCR beta CDR3 regions were amplified from the RNA transcripts. A first-round RT-PCR of the TCR CDR3 used the HTBI primer set with the Qiagen OneStep RT-PCR kit. Libraries were constructed in a second round of multiplex PCR, after which size selection and purification were carried out. Paired-end sequencing of the libraries was performed with 100 bp reads on an Illumina HiSeq2000. On the study's bioinformatics: Raw data were processed with SOAPnuke, discarding reads with adapters, uncalled bases, mean Phred below 15, or no exact constant-primer or identifier match. COPE v1.2.5 was used to merge the high-quality paired reads, and each unique nucleotide sequence was defined as a clonotype. Clonotypes were aligned to IMGT TRBV, TRBD and TRBJ reference segments using MiTCR v1.1. Analysis was restricted to V-J combinations with a frequency above 0.0001, which covered 99.2% of repertoires. A TCS score was defined as the ratio between F50 (clonal expansion) and ExV (chaos), using BLOSUM62-based TCRdist between CDR3 peptides within each V-J. Welch's t-statistics and random forest reduced fewer than 550 V-J features to about 12, which were used in a naive Bayes classifier (R e1071). TCRdb reworked the public reads: Q25 trimming with fastp, MiXCR clone assembly, productive beta chains retained. Each CDR3 protein gets just one entry, which takes the most common genes and DNA from the rows behind it. For this entry, the V and J calls and clone size follow TCRdb and not the study's own pipeline. The sample table holds approximately 320,000 distinct CDR3 sequences, of which 15% to 20% were seen once. Approximately 33% of the sample rests with the top ten.

Beyond this particular receptor, the publication reports: In cross-validation, a model built on a 13 V-J signature told ophthalmopathy apart from stable hyperthyroidism with 85% to 90% sensitivity and about 81% specificity, and in testing the same model reached 80%/75%. In validation, the model predicted progression to ophthalmopathy a median of about 5.9 months before onset, with over 60% sensitivity and 72.22% specificity. Most expanded thyroid clonotypes (frequency above 0.001) were also found in blood, which suggests that blood repertoires may mirror thyroid immune responses. No statistical method was used to fix the sample size in advance, and group allocation was not hidden from the investigators.

Stable Graves' hyperthyroidism was defined as no progression to ophthalmopathy during 18 months of follow-up. Hyperthyroidism patients were newly diagnosed, with disease duration under 2 months, and aged 18 to 65 years. The study excluded patients with uncontrolled infections, other autoimmune diseases, pregnancy or lactation. Diagnoses were based on clinical symptoms, serum thyroxine and TRAb, thyroid ultrasound and orbital computed tomography. Ficoll-Paque density gradient centrifugation was used to isolate PBMCs from around 9.1 ml of fresh peripheral blood. Total RNA was extracted with Trizol reagent, and quality was checked on an Agilent 2100 Bioanalyzer. The sample was blood. This receptor was obtained from a man between 25 and 39 years old with Graves' hyperthyroidism.

The CDR3 corresponds to CSARGYSGLALTDPYEQYF. The DNA reads TGCAGTGCTAGAGGCTACTCGGGACTAGCTCTTACGGACCCCTACGAGCAGTACTTC. The chain couples TRBV20-1 to TRBJ2-7; 9 nucleotides in the junction match TRBD2. The germline V gene (reference sequence) sets CDR1 to DFQATT and CDR2 to SNEGSKA. The CDR3 contains 19 residues, cysteine and phenylalanine counted. Only CDR3 DNA remains: 57 bases, in frame from the first base. The V end gives up 1 base and the J end 2 bases, leaving 18 bases in the junction not matched to a gene.